Presented here are 15 T cell receptor beta chains from one specimen sequenced in a study of blood T cell repertoires in COVID-19. TCRdb's table, derived via immunoSEQ multiplex PCR, lists solely in-frame clones and lacks some. The data hold 250,000 or so clones, with 84% observed a single time. Sequenced: peripheral blood. These receptors were obtained from a woman in her forties who had recovered from COVID-19.

The chain has TRBV29-1 and TRBJ1-6; TRBD1 is a possible D gene (5 bases). Germline V lookup: CDR1 SQVTM, CDR2 ANQGSEA. The CDR3 has 15 residues. V shed 6 bases and J shed 9 bases, with 21 bases lying between them. The CDR3 here is CSVDPREGVSSPLHF. As DNA, the CDR3 is TGCAGCGTCGACCCCAGGGAAGGCGTAAGTTCACCCCTCCACTTT.

The V gene is TRBV11-2, the J gene TRBJ2-3, with a possible D match to TRBD2 (6 bases). This CDR3 has 14 residues. CDR1 is SGHAT and CDR2 is FQNNGV in the germline V gene. Trimming cost V 5 bases and J 5 bases, with 14 bases left between them. The CDR3 nucleotides are TGTGCCAGCAGCCAACTCAGGCGGGAAGATACGCAGTATTTT. This codes for CASSQLRREDTQYF. Filled out from reference TRBV11-2 and TRBJ2-3, the complete variable domain reads EAGVAQSPRYKIIEKRQSVAFWCNPISGHATLYWYQQILGQGPKLLIQFQNNGVVDDSQLPKDRFSAERLKGVDSTLKIQPAKLEDSAVYLCASSQLRREDTQYFGPGTRLTVL.

The table lists this clone with a few counts. This chain connects TRBV5-5 to TRBJ2-7; a weak D match, TRBD1 (6 bases). This CDR3 has 14 amino acids. Germline CDR1 reads SGHKS; CDR2 reads YYEKEE (reference sequence). Trimming removed 1 base at V and 1 base at J, with 9 bases between. The CDR3 DNA sequence: TGTGCCAGCAGCTTGTCCGGACAGTCCTACGAGCAGTACTTC. Its translation: CASSLSGQSYEQYF.

V is TRBV3-1 (or the pseudogene TRBV3-2) and J is TRBJ2-1, with 9 bases lining up with TRBD1. The CDR3 length is 14 residues. Per the germline V gene, CDR1 is LGHDT and CDR2 is YNNKEL (reference sequence). V lost 3 bases, J lost 7 bases, and 4 bases stayed unmatched. CDR3 bases: TGTGCCAGCAGCCAGGACAGGGGTTGGAATGAGCAGTTCTTC. It encodes CASSQDRGWNEQFF.

The chain has TRBV7-9 and TRBJ1-4, with D tentatively TRBD1 (6 bases). The CDR3 runs to 14 residues. V was clipped by 6 bases and J by 4 bases, with 12 bases between them. Per the germline V gene, CDR1 is SEHNR and CDR2 is FQNEAQ (reference sequence). CDR3 bases: TGTGCCAGCAGTTCGGACAGAATTAATGAAAAACTGTTTTTT. This encodes CASSSDRINEKLFF.

V and J are TRBV18 and TRBJ1-1; 7 bases are shared with TRBD1. Germline V gene sequence: CDR1 KGHSH, CDR2 LQKENI. CDR3 length equals 14 residues. Losses at the gene ends were 3 bases for V and 7 bases for J; bases not matched to a gene: 8. The CDR3: CASSPTGTENEAFF. In DNA form, the CDR3 reads TGTGCCAGCTCACCCACCGGGACAGAGAATGAAGCTTTCTTT.

The V call is TRBV2, the J call TRBJ2-2; 11 bases match TRBD2. Germline-derived CDR1 and CDR2 are SNHLY and FYNNEI. The CDR3 totals 16 residues. V dropped 6 bases and J dropped 2; count of bases not matched to a gene: 5. DNA of the CDR3: TGTGCCAGCAGGAGCCTAGCGGGGGGTAACACCGGGGAGCTGTTTTTT. Protein product: CASRSLAGGNTGELFF.

The J gene is TRBJ2-1, the V gene TRBV2; no definite D call. Germline loops: CDR1 SNHLY, CDR2 FYNNEI. CDR3 length equals 12 residues. The V and J ends lost 6 bases and 7 bases respectively, with 10 bases between them. CDR3 in amino acids: CASRPQHNEQFF. CDR3 nucleotides: TGTGCCAGCAGGCCACAGCATAATGAGCAGTTCTTC.

The chain uses TRBV6-5 and TRBJ1-1, with TRBD1 identical over 7 bases. The V gene end was trimmed by 0 bases and the J gene end by 1 base; junction bases not matched to a gene: 5. The V gene's germline CDR1 is MNHEY and CDR2 SVGAGI. CDR3 length equals 16 residues. DNA of the CDR3: TGTGCCAGCAGTTACTCCAGGACAGGCAAGAACACTGAAGCTTTCTTT. It codes for CASSYSRTGKNTEAFF.

V is TRBV24-1 and J is TRBJ1-5; D unresolved. CDR3 length equals 16 residues. The V end lost 3 bases, the J end lost 3 bases, and 14 bases lay between the germline ends. Germline loops: CDR1 KGHDR, CDR2 SFDVKD. CDR3 nucleotides: TGTGCCACCAGTGATGGTACGTCGGTTAACAATCAGCCCCAGCATTTT. Amino acids: CATSDGTSVNNQPQHF.

The sample holds one count of this clone. The chain employs TRBV5-4 and TRBJ1-4, with TRBD1 as a possible D gene (6 bases). V gave up 0 bases and J gave up 8 bases, with 17 bases separating them. This CDR3 spans 16 amino acids. Germline loops: CDR1 SGHNT, CDR2 YYREEE (reference sequence). The CDR3 is CASSLGPGQIQEKLFF. The CDR3 nucleotides read TGTGCCAGCAGCTTGGGTCCGGGACAAATTCAGGAAAAACTGTTTTTT.

The gene calls are TRBV28 and TRBJ2-7; no firm D call. The CDR3 spans 15 residues. Germline loops: CDR1 MDHEN, CDR2 SYDVKM. Deletions cut 5 bases from V and 0 bases from J, with 14 bases between. The CDR3 here is CASSSRGISSYEQYF. The DNA of the CDR3 is TGTGCCAGCAGTAGCCGAGGAATTAGCTCCTACGAGCAGTACTTC.

V gene TRBV5-4 combines with J gene TRBJ2-3; the D is unclear. CDR3 length equals 15 residues. Germline values: CDR1 SGHNT, CDR2 YYREEE (reference sequence). Trimming cost V 4 bases and J 0 bases, with 12 bases left between them. CDR3 nucleotides: TGTGCCAGCAGCCCAGGCCCTTCGAGCACAGATACGCAGTATTTT. Its protein product is CASSPGPSSTDTQYF.

The rearrangement joins TRBV4-1 to TRBJ2-3, with 10 bases identical to TRBD2. V lost 3 bases, J lost 3 bases, and 6 bases stayed unmatched. This CDR3 has 16 residues. CDR1 is MGHRA and CDR2 is YSYEKL in the germline V gene. The CDR3 region has the DNA TGCGCCAGCAGCCAGCATGGACTAGCGGTTACAGATACGCAGTATTTT. It specifies CASSQHGLAVTDTQYF.

V gene TRBV5-1 combines with J gene TRBJ1-4; TRBD1 matches 7 bases. The ends lost 0 bases at V and 6 bases at J; junction bases unmatched: 8. CDR3 length equals 16 residues. CDR1 SGHRS and CDR2 YFSETQ come from the germline V gene. The chain's CDR3 is CASSLARQGWDEKLFF. CDR3 DNA: TGCGCCAGCAGCTTGGCGCGACAGGGTTGGGATGAAAAACTGTTTTTT.